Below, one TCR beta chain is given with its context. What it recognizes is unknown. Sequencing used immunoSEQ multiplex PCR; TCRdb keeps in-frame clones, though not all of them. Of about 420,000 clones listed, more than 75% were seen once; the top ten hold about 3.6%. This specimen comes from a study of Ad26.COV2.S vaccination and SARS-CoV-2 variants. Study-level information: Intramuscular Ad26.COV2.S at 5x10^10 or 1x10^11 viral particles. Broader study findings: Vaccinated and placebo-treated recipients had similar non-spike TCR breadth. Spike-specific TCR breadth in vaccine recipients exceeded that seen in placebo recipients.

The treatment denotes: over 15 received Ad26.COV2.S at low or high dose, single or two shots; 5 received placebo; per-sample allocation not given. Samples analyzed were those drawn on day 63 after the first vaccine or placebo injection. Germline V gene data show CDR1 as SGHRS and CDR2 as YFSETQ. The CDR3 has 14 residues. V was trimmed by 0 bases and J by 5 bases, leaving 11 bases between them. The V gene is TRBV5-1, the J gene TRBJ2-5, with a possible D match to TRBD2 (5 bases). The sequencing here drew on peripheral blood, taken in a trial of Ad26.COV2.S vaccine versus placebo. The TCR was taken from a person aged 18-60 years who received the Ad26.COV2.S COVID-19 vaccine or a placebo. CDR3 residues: CASSLGRRGETQYF. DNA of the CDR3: TGCGCCAGCAGCTTGGGACGGAGAGGGGAGACCCAGTACTTC. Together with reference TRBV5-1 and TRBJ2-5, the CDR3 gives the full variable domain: KAGVTQTPRYLIKTRGQQVTLSCSPISGHRSVSWYQQTPGQGLQFLFEYFSETQRNKGNFPGRFSGRQFSNSRSEMNVSTLELGDSALYLCASSLGRRGETQYFGPGTRLLVL.